This section outlines one T cell receptor beta chain sequence together with its context. Its cognate antigen is unknown. The data were obtained in a study of shared clonotypes between healthy human individuals. Findings and limits, study-wide: Rarefaction showed sorted-subset sequencing was incomplete despite large depth.

Genomic DNA from each subset was divided evenly over several immunoSEQ plates. Profiled with immunoSEQ multiplex PCR; TCRdb holds only in-frame clones, not every one. The table shows 2,500,000 or so clones, with 85% to 95% occurring only once. Trimming shortened V by 4 bases and J by 2 bases, and 8 bases separated the two germline ends. The CDR3 loop spans 13 amino acids. Germline CDR1 reads SGHRS; CDR2 reads YFSETQ. The chain couples TRBV5-1 to TRBJ2-3; the D gene is possibly TRBD1 (5 bases). Sequencing was carried out using naive CD4+ T cells from PBMCs. The sample's subset: CD45RA+ positively selected. The sequence was collected from a man in his late teens or twenties in good health. Some clones in this sample may be carry-over from other donors' samples. The CDR3 reads CASSMDITDTQYF. The DNA of the CDR3 is TGCGCCAGCAGCATGGACATCACAGATACGCAGTATTTT.